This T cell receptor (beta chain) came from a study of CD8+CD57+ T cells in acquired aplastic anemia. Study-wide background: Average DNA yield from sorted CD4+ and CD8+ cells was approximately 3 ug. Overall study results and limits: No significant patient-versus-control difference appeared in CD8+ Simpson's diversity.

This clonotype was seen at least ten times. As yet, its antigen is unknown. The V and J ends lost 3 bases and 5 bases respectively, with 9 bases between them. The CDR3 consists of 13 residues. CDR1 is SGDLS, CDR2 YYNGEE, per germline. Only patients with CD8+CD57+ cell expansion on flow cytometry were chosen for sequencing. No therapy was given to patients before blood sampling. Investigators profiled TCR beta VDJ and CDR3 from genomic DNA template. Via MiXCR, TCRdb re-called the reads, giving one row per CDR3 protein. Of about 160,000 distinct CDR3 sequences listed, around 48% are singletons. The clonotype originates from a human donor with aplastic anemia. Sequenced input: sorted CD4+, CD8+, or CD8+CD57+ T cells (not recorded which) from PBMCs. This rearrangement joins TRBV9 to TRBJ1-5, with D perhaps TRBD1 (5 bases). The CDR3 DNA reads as TGTGCCAGCAGCGGAGGGGATTATCAGCCCCAGCATTTT. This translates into CASSGGDYQPQHF.